Following are 23 T cell receptor beta chains from one sample sequenced in a study of blood T cell repertoires in COVID-19. Generated by immunoSEQ multiplex PCR, the TCRdb table keeps only in-frame clones and is missing some. The sample lists around 450,000 clones; about 90% were seen once. The sequenced sample consisted of PBMCs or T cells enriched from blood (not recorded which). The receptors derive from a man between 18 and 35 years old who had recovered from COVID-19.

V and J are TRBV5-5 and TRBJ1-2; 7 bases agree with TRBD1. J was trimmed by 3 bases and V by 4 bases; bases with no gene match: 3. The CDR3 runs 13 residues. Germline-derived CDR1 and CDR2 are SGHKS and YYEKEE (reference sequence). CDR3 in amino acids: CASSRTGDYGYTF. CDR3 coding DNA: TGTGCCAGCAGCCGCACAGGGGACTATGGCTACACCTTC.

This clone was seen once. The J gene is TRBJ2-1, the V gene TRBV2; 11 nucleotides agree with TRBD2. Germline V CDR1 and CDR2: SNHLY, FYNNEI. CDR3 size: 14 residues. V lost 11 bases and J lost 4; bases outside the gene matches: 7. CDR3 nucleotides: TGTGCCGCCGCCGGGACTAGCGGTTACAATGAGCAGTTCTTC. As protein: CAAAGTSGYNEQFF.

The gene calls are TRBV3-1 (or the pseudogene TRBV3-2) and TRBJ1-2, with 9 bases aligning to TRBD1. Germline trimming cut 4 bases from V and 2 bases from J; bases unmatched to any gene: 5. CDR3 size: 15 residues. Germline CDR1 LGHDT, CDR2 YNNKEL (reference sequence). CDR3 nucleotides: TGTGCCAGCAGCCGTGACAGGGGGGACAACTATGGCTACACCTTC. It is translated as CASSRDRGDNYGYTF.

The rearrangement links TRBV5-1 to TRBJ2-3; 7 bases map to TRBD1. J lost 4 bases, V lost 2 bases, and 10 bases had no gene match. The CDR3 length is 16 residues. Germline V gene lookup returns CDR1 SGHRS and CDR2 YFSETQ. CDR3 nucleotide sequence: TGCGCCAGCAGCTTCGGACAGGCCGGCAATCCAGATACGCAGTATTTT. As protein: CASSFGQAGNPDTQYF.

The chain couples TRBV19 to TRBJ1-2; 11 bases agree with TRBD1. Trimming cost V 4 bases and J 3 bases; bases outside gene matches: 7. CDR3 length: 16 residues. The germline V gene has CDR1 LNHDA and CDR2 SQIVND (reference sequence). DNA of the CDR3: TGTGCCAGTAGTACATTACCGGGACAGGGGGACTATGGCTACACCTTC. Protein product: CASSTLPGQGDYGYTF.

This chain joins TRBV2 and TRBJ2-5; D may be TRBD2 (5 bases). The CDR3 sequence is 13 residues long. The V gene's germline CDR1 is SNHLY and CDR2 FYNNEI. Trimming left V 4 bases short and J 4 bases short, with 10 bases between. CDR3 protein: CASSVVGRETQYF. The CDR3 nucleotides are TGTGCCAGCAGTGTGGTGGGGAGAGAGACCCAGTACTTC. Drawing the rest from reference TRBV2 and TRBJ2-5, the complete variable domain is EPEVTQTPSHQVTQMGQEVILRCVPISNHLYFYWYRQILGQKVEFLVSFYNNEISEKSEIFDDQFSVERPDGSNFTLKIRSTKLEDSAMYFCASSVVGRETQYFGPGTRLLVL.

The chain couples TRBV10-3 to TRBJ2-7; 9 bases map to TRBD2. The CDR3 extends over 14 amino acids. V lost 6 bases, J lost 2 bases, and 5 bases stayed unmatched. CDR1 and CDR2 from the germline V gene are ENHRY and SYGVKD. The CDR3 nucleotides are TGTGCCATCAGGACTAGCGGAAAAACCTACGAGCAGTACTTC. Translating it yields CAIRTSGKTYEQYF.

This clone has just a few counts. The chain joins TRBV5-1 to TRBJ2-2; no clear D gene. The CDR3 loop spans 12 amino acids. Germline CDR1 is SGHRS and CDR2 is YFSETQ. V was trimmed by 4 bases and J by 2 bases, leaving 3 bases between them. This CDR3 reads CASSLNTGELFF. The CDR3 nucleotides read TGCGCCAGCAGCCTTAACACCGGGGAGCTGTTTTTT.

Turning to this clone: Other nucleotide sequences from this sample produce the same CDR3. The rearrangement links TRBV7-9 to TRBJ1-3, with D hard to call. The V end lost 2 bases, the J end lost 0 bases, and 5 bases lay between the germline ends. The CDR3 has 14 amino acids. Per the germline V gene, CDR1 is SEHNR and CDR2 is FQNEAQ (reference sequence). The CDR3 sequence is CASSLSISGNTIYF. Here the CDR3 DNA reads TGTGCCAGCAGCTTAAGCATCTCTGGAAACACCATATATTTT.

The V and J genes are TRBV4-1 and TRBJ1-5; 9 bases match TRBD1. J gave up 8 bases and V 4 bases, and 6 bases lay outside the gene matches. CDR1 is MGHRA, CDR2 YSYEKL, per germline. CDR3 length equals 14 residues. The CDR3 spells CASSLQGAEEPQHF. DNA for the CDR3: TGCGCCAGCAGCCTACAGGGGGCCGAAGAGCCCCAGCATTTT.

This clone appeared once. The rearrangement joins TRBV3-1 (or the pseudogene TRBV3-2) to TRBJ2-5, with a weak D call TRBD2 (6 bases). The CDR3 sequence is 15 residues long. CDR1 LGHDT and CDR2 YNNKEL come from the germline V gene (reference sequence). Trimming took off 4 bases at V and 5 bases at J, with 17 bases between the two ends. The CDR3 here is CASSPGTSHRETQYF. For the CDR3, the DNA is TGTGCCAGCAGCCCTGGGACTTCCCACCGGGAGACCCAGTACTTC.

The J gene is TRBJ2-7, the V gene TRBV30; the match to TRBD1 covers 8 bases. Trimming cost V 0 bases and J 3 bases; bases outside gene matches: 7. Germline assignment: CDR1 GTSNPN and CDR2 SVGIG (reference sequence). The CDR3 spans 15 residues. CDR3 region: CAWSVRPGGNYEQYF. DNA for the CDR3: TGTGCCTGGAGTGTACGGCCAGGGGGCAACTACGAGCAGTACTTC.

DNA for the CDR3: TGTGCCACCAGCAGAGAGACAGGGAAAGCTTTCTTT. It encodes CATSRETGKAFF. The rearrangement uses TRBV15 and TRBJ1-1, with 7 bases fitting TRBD1. The CDR3 is 12 amino acids. V trimming: 0 bases; J trimming: 9 bases; junction bases outside the gene matches: 1. From germline, CDR1 is LNHNV and CDR2 YYDKDF (reference sequence).

The V gene is TRBV7-2, the J gene TRBJ2-5, with 12 positions matching TRBD2. Germline V gene sequence: CDR1 SGHTA, CDR2 FQGNSA. V shed 5 bases, J shed 5 bases, and the junction held 6 bases outside the gene matches. The CDR3 is 15 residues long. The CDR3 is CASSTRTSGAETQYF. The DNA for the CDR3 is TGTGCCAGCAGCACCAGGACTAGCGGGGCTGAGACCCAGTACTTC. The whole variable domain, filled in from reference TRBV7-2 and TRBJ2-5, reads GAGVSQSPSNKVTEKGKDVELRCDPISGHTALYWYRQSLGQGLEFLIYFQGNSAPDKSGLPSDRFSAERTGGSVSTLTIQRTQQEDSAVYLCASSTRTSGAETQYFGPGTRLLVL.

The J gene is TRBJ1-2, the V gene TRBV12-3 or TRBV12-4; unclear D gene. Trimming left V 6 bases short and J 12 bases short, with 20 bases between. The CDR3 runs to 13 residues. The CDR3 DNA follows: TGTGCCAGCAGAATAATACCCGCGGTGATCCACACCTTC. Residues: CASRIIPAVIHTF.

The chain recombines TRBV18 with TRBJ1-3; a possible D gene is TRBD1 (5 bases). Germline CDR1 KGHSH, CDR2 LQKENI. Trimming cost V 4 bases and J 0 bases, with 13 bases left between them. This CDR3 has 16 amino acids. CDR3 sequence (DNA): TGTGCCAGCTCACGCAGGGATTACCTCTCTGGAAACACCATATATTTT. Its translation is CASSRRDYLSGNTIYF.

This chain uses TRBV30 with TRBJ2-7; possible D gene TRBD1, 5 bases. Germline CDR1 and CDR2: GTSNPN and SVGIG (reference sequence). This CDR3 has 13 residues. The V gene lost 2 bases and the J gene lost 5 bases, with 13 bases spanning the gap. The CDR3 sequence: CAWSSRVVDEQYF. The CDR3 DNA is TGTGCCTGGAGTTCCAGGGTCGTCGACGAGCAGTACTTC.

V usage is TRBV14 and J usage is TRBJ2-1, with unresolved D. Trimming shortened V by 3 bases and J by 9 bases, and 9 bases separated the two germline ends. Germline V gene sequence: CDR1 SGHDN, CDR2 FVKESK. CDR3 length: 12 amino acids. The CDR3, as DNA: TGTGCCAGCAGCCAGTCTCTCGGTGAGCAGTTCTTC. It codes for CASSQSLGEQFF.

The gene calls are TRBV5-4 and TRBJ2-1; 7 bases fit TRBD2. Germline CDR1 and CDR2: SGHNT and YYREEE (reference sequence). This CDR3 region has 13 residues. V dropped 10 bases and J dropped 5; count of bases not matched to a gene: 9. CDR3 loop: CALKSGVDNEQFF. CDR3 bases: TGTGCCCTCAAAAGCGGGGTCGACAATGAGCAGTTCTTC.

The J gene is TRBJ1-6, the V gene TRBV11-2, with no clear D. CDR3 length equals 14 residues. The germline gives CDR1 SGHAT, CDR2 FQNNGV. Deletions cut 3 bases from V and 7 bases from J, with 10 bases between. This chain's CDR3 is CASSLGRKNSPLHF. The CDR3 region has the DNA TGTGCCAGCAGCTTGGGGAGGAAGAATTCACCCCTCCACTTT.

The chain links TRBV6-5 to TRBJ1-2; no reliable D call. Trimming shortened V by 7 bases and J by 4 bases, and 10 bases separated the two germline ends. In germline, CDR1 is MNHEY, CDR2 SVGAGI. This CDR3 region has 12 residues. The CDR3 nucleotides are TGTGCCAGCACGCTCGGACTCTATGGCTACACCTTC. This codes for CASTLGLYGYTF.

This rearrangement joins TRBV24-1 to TRBJ2-1, with D possibly being TRBD2 (6 bases). V was pared by 1 base and J by 10 bases, with 19 bases between. This CDR3 region has 16 residues. The germline V gene encodes CDR1 KGHDR and CDR2 SFDVKD. The CDR3 loop reads CATSDLSEGLGIEQFF. The DNA of the CDR3 is TGTGCCACCAGTGATTTATCTGAGGGACTGGGGATCGAGCAGTTCTTC.

The rearrangement uses TRBV6-5 and TRBJ1-3; 11 nucleotides align to TRBD1. Germline V gene sequence: CDR1 MNHEY, CDR2 SVGAGI. Trimming removed 6 bases from V and 4 bases from J; junction bases left unmatched: 5. The length of the CDR3 is 15 residues. The CDR3 region is CASSSDRGRGNTIYF. DNA for the CDR3: TGTGCCAGCAGCTCGGACAGGGGGCGCGGAAACACCATATATTTT.